This TCR beta chain was identified in a study of blood T cell repertoires in COVID-19. On the study more broadly: In each case, the material was cDNA or gDNA derived from T cells, B-cell-depleted T cells, or PBMCs.

The V gene's germline CDR1 is ENHRY and CDR2 SYGVKD. Trimming removed 6 bases from V and 8 bases from J, with 13 bases in between. The CDR3 sequence is 13 residues long. Original processing notes: Reference gene primer amplification yielded estimated nucleated cell counts. Some clones are missing from TCRdb's copy, which holds only in-frame ones; the method was immunoSEQ multiplex PCR. The D gene and trimming were derived from the DNA, and the V and J assignments and clone size from that table. This table holds 330,000 or so clones, around 90% found once. The rearrangement uses TRBV10-3 and TRBJ1-4, with D maybe TRBD1 (6 bases). The sample was peripheral blood. This sequence originates from a man aged 30 to 45 with COVID-19, enrolled during active disease. The CDR3 spells CAIRPGHDEKLFF. The CDR3 bases are TGTGCCATCAGGCCGGGACATGACGAAAAACTGTTTTTT.